Described below is a single T cell receptor (beta chain) sequence and its context. Germline CDR1 and CDR2: SEHNR and FQNEAQ (reference sequence). CDR3 length equals 16 residues. The junction had 13 bases not matched to a gene; V was cut back by 6 bases and J by 5 bases. 60 Vbeta and 13 Jbeta primers were used in PCR. Repertoires were generated with immunoSEQ multiplex PCR, while TCRdb's copy carries only in-frame clones and drops some. The sample holds 130,000 or so clones; roughly three quarters are singletons and the top ten take around 1.5%. This specimen belongs to a study of cytomegalovirus exposure and HLA in healthy donors.

Source material: PBMCs. The V and J genes are TRBV7-9 and TRBJ1-1; 9 nucleotides align to TRBD1. The clonotype was recovered from a woman aged 18-29 years in good health and CMV-seronegative. CDR3 amino acids: CASSFTGGQRETEAFF. The DNA of the CDR3 is TGTGCCAGCAGTTTTACAGGGGGCCAACGGGAAACTGAAGCTTTCTTT.